The 2 T cell receptor beta chains in this list originate from one sample, sequenced in a study of blood T cell repertoires in COVID-19. The data were produced by immunoSEQ multiplex PCR, yet TCRdb's version contains in-frame clones alone and is incomplete. The sample holds over 150,000 clones, about 86% seen once. Sequencing used peripheral blood. The receptors originated from an older woman who had recovered from COVID-19.

This clone was found once. The rearrangement joins TRBV5-1 to TRBJ2-3; TRBD2 is a possible D gene (5 bases). This CDR3 is 13 amino acids long. Per the germline V gene, CDR1 is SGHRS and CDR2 is YFSETQ. Trimming removed 0 bases from V and 5 bases from J, with 7 bases in between. Here the CDR3 reads CASSLEAGDTQYF. The CDR3 DNA is TGCGCCAGCAGCTTGGAGGCGGGAGATACGCAGTATTTT.

The V and J genes are TRBV19 and TRBJ1-2; a weak D match, TRBD1 (6 bases). Looked up from germline, CDR1 is LNHDA and CDR2 is SQIVND (reference sequence). The V end lost 3 bases, the J end lost 5 bases, and 16 bases lay between the germline ends. The CDR3 is 15 residues long. CDR3 sequence: CASSIGGQPYYGYTF. The CDR3 coding sequence is TGTGCCAGTAGTATCGGCGGACAGCCTTATTATGGCTACACCTTC.